This T cell receptor beta chain was sequenced for a study of shared clonotypes between healthy human individuals. On the study more broadly: Per donor, three plates held CD4 naive cells, three held CD4 memory, two held CD8 naive and one held CD8 memory.

The study's findings and limits: The authors expected sequencing depth to affect clonotype sharing among donors.

In germline, CDR1 is LNHDA, CDR2 SQIVND (reference sequence). The V end was cut by 5 bases, the J end by 0 bases, with 8 bases between. This CDR3 comprises 14 residues. CD45RO-negative, CCR7-positively selected cells formed the naive CD8 fraction, excluding terminally differentiated effector memory CD45RA+ cells. Several immunoSEQ plates received, in even portions, the genomic DNA of each subset. Some clones are missing from TCRdb's copy, which holds only in-frame ones; the method was immunoSEQ multiplex PCR. The table has around 2,000,000 clones, over 85% seen once; the top ten hold 0.85% to 1.3%. This clone was recorded only once. Antigen unknown.

Material for sequencing was naive CD8+ T cells sorted from blood. This clonotype was sampled from a man younger than 35 in good health. J is TRBJ1-3 and V is TRBV19; D may be TRBD1 (5 bases). This CDR3 is CASSRQHSGNTIYF. The CDR3 nucleotides are TGTGCCAGTAGTCGACAGCACTCTGGAAACACCATATATTTT.